The entry below gives a single T cell receptor beta chain sequence along with its context. The antigen is unknown. CDR1 is MNHNY and CDR2 is SVGAGI in the germline V gene (reference sequence). V was cut by 6 bases and J by 4 bases, with 10 bases left in between. This CDR3 spans 12 amino acids. The entry originates in a study of graft-versus-host responses after intestinal transplantation. At the level of the study: Multivisceral, liver-intestinal, or isolated intestinal transplants were performed in recipients. Study-wide points: Allografts of patients with graft-donor T cell macrochimerism showed high graft-versus-host to host-versus-graft clone ratios. GvH clones occurred in recipient marrow; some first appeared in ileum or blood.

Repertoires were generated with immunoSEQ multiplex PCR, while TCRdb's copy carries only in-frame clones and drops some. The sample has about 40,000 clones; about 89% are singletons. Sequenced here: PBMCs, sampled approximately 320 days after intestinal transplant. The chain uses TRBV6-6 and TRBJ2-7, with D perhaps matching TRBD2 (6 bases). This clonotype was sampled from a human patient who received an intestinal transplant, so some T cells may come from the graft donor. CDR3 residues: CASSQRVYEQYF. CDR3 sequence (DNA): TGTGCCAGCAGCCAGCGGGTGTACGAGCAGTACTTC.